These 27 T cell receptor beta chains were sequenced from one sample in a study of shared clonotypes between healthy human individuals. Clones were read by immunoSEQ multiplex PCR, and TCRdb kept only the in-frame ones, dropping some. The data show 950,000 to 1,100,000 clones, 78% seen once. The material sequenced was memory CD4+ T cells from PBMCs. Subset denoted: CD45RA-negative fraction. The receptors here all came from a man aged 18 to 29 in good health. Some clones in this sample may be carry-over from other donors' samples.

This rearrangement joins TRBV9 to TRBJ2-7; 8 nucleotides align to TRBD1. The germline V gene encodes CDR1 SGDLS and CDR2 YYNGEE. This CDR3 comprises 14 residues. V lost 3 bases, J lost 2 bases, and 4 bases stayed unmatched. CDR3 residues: CASSGGQGTYEQYF. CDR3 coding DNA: TGTGCCAGCAGCGGAGGACAGGGCACCTACGAGCAGTACTTC.

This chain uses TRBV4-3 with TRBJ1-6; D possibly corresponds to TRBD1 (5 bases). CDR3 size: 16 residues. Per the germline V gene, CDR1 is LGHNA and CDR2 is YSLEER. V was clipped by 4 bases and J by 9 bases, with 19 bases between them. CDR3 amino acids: CASSLRDPERGSPLHF. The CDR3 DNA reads TGCGCCAGCAGCCTGCGGGACCCAGAGAGAGGTTCACCCCTCCACTTT.

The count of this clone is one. Written as DNA, the CDR3 is TGTGCCAGCAGTTTGACGCAGGGAAACACCATATATTTT. This encodes CASSLTQGNTIYF. The J gene is TRBJ1-3, the V gene TRBV5-6; D is unclear. The V gene's germline CDR1 is SGHDT and CDR2 YYEEEE. This CDR3 spans 13 amino acids. Trimming pared 5 bases from V and 4 bases from J, leaving 10 bases between.

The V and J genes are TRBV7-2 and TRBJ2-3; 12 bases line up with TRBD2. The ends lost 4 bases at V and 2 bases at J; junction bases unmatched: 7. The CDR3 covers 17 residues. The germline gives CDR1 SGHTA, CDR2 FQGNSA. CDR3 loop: CASSSASGRAITDTQYF. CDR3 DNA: TGTGCCAGCAGCTCCGCTAGCGGGAGGGCCATCACAGATACGCAGTATTTT.

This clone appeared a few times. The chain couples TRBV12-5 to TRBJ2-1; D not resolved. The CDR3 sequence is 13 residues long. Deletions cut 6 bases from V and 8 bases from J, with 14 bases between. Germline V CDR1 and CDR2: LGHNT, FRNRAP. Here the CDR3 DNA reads TGTGCTAGTGGCCGACCACAAAGCGATGAGCAGTTCTTC. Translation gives CASGRPQSDEQFF. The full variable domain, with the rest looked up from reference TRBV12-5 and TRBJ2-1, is DARVTQTPRHKVTEMGQEVTMRCQPILGHNTVFWYRQTMMQGLELLAYFRNRAPLDDSGMPKDRFSAEMPDATLATLKIQPSEPRDSAVYFCASGRPQSDEQFFGPGTRLTVL.

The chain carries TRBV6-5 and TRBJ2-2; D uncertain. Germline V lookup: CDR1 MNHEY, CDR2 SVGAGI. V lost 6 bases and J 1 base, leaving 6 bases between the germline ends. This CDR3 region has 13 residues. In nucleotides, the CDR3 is TGTGCCAGCAGCTCCGGGAACACCGGGGAGCTGTTTTTT. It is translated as CASSSGNTGELFF.

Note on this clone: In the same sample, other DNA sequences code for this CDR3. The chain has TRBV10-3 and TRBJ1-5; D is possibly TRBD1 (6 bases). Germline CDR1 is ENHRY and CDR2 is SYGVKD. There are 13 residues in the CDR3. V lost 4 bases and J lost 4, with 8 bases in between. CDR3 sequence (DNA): TGTGCCATCAGTGGGGGGGCGAATCAGCCCCAGCATTTT. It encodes CAISGGANQPQHF.

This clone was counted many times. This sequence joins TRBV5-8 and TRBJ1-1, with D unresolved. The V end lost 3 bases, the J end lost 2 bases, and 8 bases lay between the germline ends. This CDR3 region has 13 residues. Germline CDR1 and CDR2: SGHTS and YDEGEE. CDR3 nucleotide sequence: TGTGCCAGCAGCTGGGGATTAAACACTGAAGCTTTCTTT. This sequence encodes CASSWGLNTEAFF.

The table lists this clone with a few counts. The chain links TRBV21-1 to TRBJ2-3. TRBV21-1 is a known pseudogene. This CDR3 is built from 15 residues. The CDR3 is CASSKGKDLTDTQYF. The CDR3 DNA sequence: TGTGCCAGCAGCAAAGGTAAGGACCTAACAGATACGCAGTATTTT.

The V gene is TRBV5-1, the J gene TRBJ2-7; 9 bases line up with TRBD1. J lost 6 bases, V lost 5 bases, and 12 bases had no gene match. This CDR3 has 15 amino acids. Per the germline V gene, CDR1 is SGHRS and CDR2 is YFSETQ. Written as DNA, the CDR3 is TGCGCCAGCAGTCAGGGAGGGACAGGGCATCGCGAGCAGTACTTC. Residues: CASSQGGTGHREQYF.

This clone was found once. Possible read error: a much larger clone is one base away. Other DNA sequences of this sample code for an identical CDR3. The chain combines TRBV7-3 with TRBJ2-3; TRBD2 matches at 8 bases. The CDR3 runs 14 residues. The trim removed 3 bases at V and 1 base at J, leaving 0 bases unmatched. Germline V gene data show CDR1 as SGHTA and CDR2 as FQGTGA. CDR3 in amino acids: CASSLTSGTDTQYF. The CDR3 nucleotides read TGTGCCAGCAGCTTGACTAGCGGCACAGATACGCAGTATTTT.

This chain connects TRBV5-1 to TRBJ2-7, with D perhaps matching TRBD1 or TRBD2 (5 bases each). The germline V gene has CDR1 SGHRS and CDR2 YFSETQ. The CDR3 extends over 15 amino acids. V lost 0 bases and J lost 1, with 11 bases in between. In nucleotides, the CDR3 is TGCGCCAGCAGCTTGGATGGGGGTACATCCTACGAGCAGTACTTC. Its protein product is CASSLDGGTSYEQYF.

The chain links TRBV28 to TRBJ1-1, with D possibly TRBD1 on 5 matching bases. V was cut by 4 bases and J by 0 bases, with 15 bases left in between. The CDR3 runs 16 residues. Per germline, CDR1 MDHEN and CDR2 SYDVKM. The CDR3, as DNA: TGTGCCAGCAGTTCCCCGGGGGGGGAGGTGAACACTGAAGCTTTCTTT. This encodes CASSSPGGEVNTEAFF.

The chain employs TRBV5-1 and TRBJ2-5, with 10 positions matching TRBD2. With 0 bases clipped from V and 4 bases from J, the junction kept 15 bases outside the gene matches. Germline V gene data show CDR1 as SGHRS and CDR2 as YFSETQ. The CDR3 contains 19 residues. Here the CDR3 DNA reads TGCGCCAGCAGCTTGGCCGTGGCTAGCGGGAGTGTTTATCGAGAGACCCAGTACTTC. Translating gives CASSLAVASGSVYRETQYF.

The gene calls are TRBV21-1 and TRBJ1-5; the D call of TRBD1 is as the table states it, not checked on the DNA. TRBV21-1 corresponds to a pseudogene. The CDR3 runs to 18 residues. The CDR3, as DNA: TGTGCCAGCAGCAAATTTAGCGTCAGGGGGTTATTGTTTCAGCCCCAGCATTTT. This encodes CASSKFSVRGLLFQPQHF.

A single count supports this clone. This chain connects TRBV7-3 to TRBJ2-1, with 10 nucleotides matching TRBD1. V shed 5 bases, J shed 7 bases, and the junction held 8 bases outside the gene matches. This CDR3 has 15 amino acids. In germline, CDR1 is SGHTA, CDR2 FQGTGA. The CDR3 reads CASSIRDRGGNEQFF. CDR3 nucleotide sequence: TGTGCCAGCAGCATCCGGGACAGGGGTGGAAATGAGCAGTTCTTC. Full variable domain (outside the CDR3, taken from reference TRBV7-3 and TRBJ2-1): GAGVSQTPSNKVTEKGKYVELRCDPISGHTALYWYRQSLGQGPEFLIYFQGTGAADDSGLPNDRFFAVRPEGSVSTLKIQRTERGDSAVYLCASSIRDRGGNEQFFGPGTRLTVL.

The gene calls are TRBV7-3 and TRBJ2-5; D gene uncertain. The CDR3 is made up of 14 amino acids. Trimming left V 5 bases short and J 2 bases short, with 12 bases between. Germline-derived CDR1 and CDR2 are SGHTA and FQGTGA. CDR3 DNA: TGTGCCAGCAGCCCCGGGCGGAATCAAGAGACCCAGTACTTC. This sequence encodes CASSPGRNQETQYF. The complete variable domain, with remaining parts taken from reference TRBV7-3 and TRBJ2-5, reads GAGVSQTPSNKVTEKGKYVELRCDPISGHTALYWYRQSLGQGPEFLIYFQGTGAADDSGLPNDRFFAVRPEGSVSTLKIQRTERGDSAVYLCASSPGRNQETQYFGPGTRLLVL.

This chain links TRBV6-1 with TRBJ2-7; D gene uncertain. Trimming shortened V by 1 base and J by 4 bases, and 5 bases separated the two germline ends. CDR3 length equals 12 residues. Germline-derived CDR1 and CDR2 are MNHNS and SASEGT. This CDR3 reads CASSEGWYEQYF. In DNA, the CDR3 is TGTGCCAGCAGTGAAGGGTGGTACGAGCAGTACTTC.

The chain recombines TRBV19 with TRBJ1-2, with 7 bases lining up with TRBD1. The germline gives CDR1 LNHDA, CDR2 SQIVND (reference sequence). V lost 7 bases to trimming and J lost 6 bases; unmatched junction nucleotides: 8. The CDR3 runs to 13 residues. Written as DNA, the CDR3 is TGTGCCAGTACCGCCGGGACAGCCGATGGCTACACCTTC. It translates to CASTAGTADGYTF.

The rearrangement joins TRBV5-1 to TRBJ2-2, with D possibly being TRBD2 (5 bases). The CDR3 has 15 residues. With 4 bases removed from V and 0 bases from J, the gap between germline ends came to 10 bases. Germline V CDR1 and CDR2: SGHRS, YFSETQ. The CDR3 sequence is CASSLLGTNTGELFF. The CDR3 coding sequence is TGCGCCAGCAGCCTACTAGGGACGAACACCGGGGAGCTGTTTTTT.

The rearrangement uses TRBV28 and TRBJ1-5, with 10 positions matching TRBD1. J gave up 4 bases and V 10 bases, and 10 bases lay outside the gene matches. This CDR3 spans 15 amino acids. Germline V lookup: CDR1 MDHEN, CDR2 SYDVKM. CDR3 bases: TGTGCCACCATTTCTCCGGGACAGGGGAATCAGCCCCAGCATTTT. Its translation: CATISPGQGNQPQHF.

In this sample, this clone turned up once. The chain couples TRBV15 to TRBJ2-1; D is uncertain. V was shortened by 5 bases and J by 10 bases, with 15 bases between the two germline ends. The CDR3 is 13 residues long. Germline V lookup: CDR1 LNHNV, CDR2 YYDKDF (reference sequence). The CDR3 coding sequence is TGTGCCACCAGCGGCCCGCCGGTTTGGGAGCAGTTCTTC. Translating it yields CATSGPPVWEQFF.

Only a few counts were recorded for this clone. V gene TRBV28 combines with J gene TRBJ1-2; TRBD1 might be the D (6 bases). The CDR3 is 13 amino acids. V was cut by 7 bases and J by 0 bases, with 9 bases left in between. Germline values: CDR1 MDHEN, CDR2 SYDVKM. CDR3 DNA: TGTGCCAGCATGAGGGGGACTAACTATGGCTACACCTTC. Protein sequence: CASMRGTNYGYTF.

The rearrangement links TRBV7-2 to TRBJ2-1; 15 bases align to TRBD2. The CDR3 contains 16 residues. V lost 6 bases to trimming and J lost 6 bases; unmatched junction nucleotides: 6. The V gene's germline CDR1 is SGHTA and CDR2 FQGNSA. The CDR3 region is CASRGGLAGGGNEQFF. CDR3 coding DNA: TGTGCCAGCAGAGGGGGACTAGCGGGAGGTGGCAATGAGCAGTTCTTC.

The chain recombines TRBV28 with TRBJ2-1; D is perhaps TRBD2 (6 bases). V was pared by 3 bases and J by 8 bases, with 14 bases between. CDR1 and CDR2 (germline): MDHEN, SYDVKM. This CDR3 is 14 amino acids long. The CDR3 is CASSFGGTRDEQFF. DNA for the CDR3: TGTGCCAGCAGTTTCGGCGGGACCAGGGATGAGCAGTTCTTC.

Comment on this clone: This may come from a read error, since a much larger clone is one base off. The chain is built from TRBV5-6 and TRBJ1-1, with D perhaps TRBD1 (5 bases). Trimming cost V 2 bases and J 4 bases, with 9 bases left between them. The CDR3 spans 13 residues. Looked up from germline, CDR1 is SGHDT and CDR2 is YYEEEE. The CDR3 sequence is CASSFPGATEAFF. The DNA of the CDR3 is TGTGCCAGCAGCTTCCCTGGGGCCACTGAAGCTTTCTTT.

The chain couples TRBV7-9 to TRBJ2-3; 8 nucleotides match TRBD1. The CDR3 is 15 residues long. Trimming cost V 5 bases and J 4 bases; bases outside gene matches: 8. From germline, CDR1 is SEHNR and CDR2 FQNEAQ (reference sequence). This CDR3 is CASSTWTGLADTQYF. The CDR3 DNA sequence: TGTGCCAGCAGCACCTGGACAGGGCTTGCAGATACGCAGTATTTT.